This T cell receptor (beta chain) stems from a study of cytotoxic CD8 clonotypes in ibrutinib-treated CLL. Repertoires were generated with immunoSEQ multiplex PCR, while TCRdb's copy carries only in-frame clones and drops some. The sample includes just under 70,000 clones, roughly two thirds seen only once; the top ten take under 6%. Germline-derived CDR1 and CDR2 are MNHEY and SMNVEV (reference sequence). Trimming removed 5 bases from V and 6 bases from J, with 16 bases in between. The CDR3 runs to 14 residues. The receptor comes from a human donor with chronic lymphocytic leukemia. The V and J genes are TRBV27 and TRBJ1-2; D call uncertain. This specimen consisted of PBMCs, obtained after 12 months of ibrutinib treatment. CDR3 bases: TGTGCCAGCAGTCCAAACGGGAGGGCCAATGGCTACACCTTC. Translated: CASSPNGRANGYTF.